The source of this T cell receptor (beta chain) is a study of T-cell reconstitution after alpha-beta-depleted transplantation in children. General observations from the study: T-cell counts and diversity at one year following transplant were attributed mainly to newly produced T cells.

The V segment lost 5 bases and the J segment 5 bases; nucleotides outside the gene matches: 9. In germline, CDR1 is SEHNR, CDR2 FQNEAQ (reference sequence). There are 15 residues in the CDR3. Unique molecular identifiers were incorporated into the prepared TCRbeta library. MiXCR, applied by TCRdb to the PCR reads, yields one record per CDR3 protein. The repertoire holds some 840,000 distinct CDR3 sequences, with 16% as singletons. A word on this clonotype: The antigen remains unidentified.

The receptor's source is a male patient aged 5 to 17 who had a stem cell transplant for acute lymphoblastic leukemia, so the T cells may come from the graft donor. V and J are TRBV7-9 and TRBJ1-2; 9 nucleotides align to TRBD1. The source was PBMCs, mostly from graft donor cells, collected 360 days after TCRalphabeta/CD19-depleted stem cell transplant. CDR3 sequence reads: CASSDRDRDQYGYTF. In DNA form, the CDR3 reads TGTGCCAGCAGCGACCGGGACAGGGACCAATATGGCTACACCTTC.